The 31 T cell receptor beta chains listed next were all sequenced from one sample in a study of cytomegalovirus exposure and HLA in healthy donors. The PCR employed 60 Vbeta primers together with 13 Jbeta primers. Produced via immunoSEQ multiplex PCR; TCRdb's table is partial and in-frame only. The repertoire holds approximately 190,000 clones, with roughly 12% as singletons. The specimen was PBMCs. Receptor source: a man aged 50 or older in good health and CMV-seropositive.

The chain is built from TRBV15 and TRBJ2-1, with 12 bases aligning to TRBD2. Germline loops: CDR1 LNHNV, CDR2 YYDKDF (reference sequence). V shed 1 base, J shed 0 bases, and the junction held 7 bases outside the gene matches. The CDR3 runs to 19 residues. The CDR3: CATSRGGLAGTSSYNEQFF. CDR3 bases: TGTGCCACCAGCAGAGGCGGACTAGCGGGGACTAGCTCCTACAATGAGCAGTTCTTC.

V is TRBV2 and J is TRBJ1-2, with TRBD1 matching over 8 bases. Germline V gene lookup returns CDR1 SNHLY and CDR2 FYNNEI. The CDR3 covers 15 residues. Losses at the gene ends were 6 bases for V and 11 bases for J; bases not matched to a gene: 17. CDR3 nucleotide sequence: TGTGCCAGCAGAGAGTCGACAGGGGAAAGTAGTGGTTACACCTTC. Translating it yields CASRESTGESSGYTF. Drawing the rest from reference TRBV2 and TRBJ1-2, the complete variable domain is EPEVTQTPSHQVTQMGQEVILRCVPISNHLYFYWYRQILGQKVEFLVSFYNNEISEKSEIFDDQFSVERPDGSNFTLKIRSTKLEDSAMYFCASRESTGESSGYTFGSGTRLTVV.

The chain uses TRBV7-6 and TRBJ2-1, with D unclear. The CDR3 loop spans 12 amino acids. Germline CDR1 is SGHVS and CDR2 is FNYEAQ. The ends were cut back, 1 base at V and 7 bases at J, with 5 bases in the middle. The CDR3 sequence: CASSLGRNEQFF. In nucleotides, the CDR3 is TGTGCCAGCAGCTTAGGGAGAAATGAGCAGTTCTTC.

This chain uses TRBV7-8 with TRBJ2-7; tentatively, D is TRBD1 (6 bases). Germline CDR1 and CDR2: SGHVS and FQNEAQ. The CDR3 is 14 residues long. V was clipped by 1 base and J by 4 bases, with 11 bases between them. The CDR3 region is CASSLGQGWYEQYV. The CDR3 DNA reads as TGTGCCAGCAGCTTAGGGCAGGGGTGGTACGAGCAGTACGTC.

This chain links TRBV4-1 with TRBJ2-3; TRBD1 might be the D (5 bases). This CDR3 region has 15 residues. CDR1 and CDR2 (germline): MGHRA, YSYEKL. Trimming cost V 4 bases and J 3 bases, with 14 bases left between them. CDR3 residues: CASSRVAAGTDTQYF. The CDR3 bases are TGCGCCAGCAGCCGAGTGGCGGCAGGGACAGATACGCAGTATTTT.

This chain connects TRBV19 to TRBJ2-3; 9 nucleotides match TRBD1. The CDR3 contains 14 residues. CDR1 is LNHDA, CDR2 SQIVND, per germline (reference sequence). V lost 5 bases and J lost 6; bases outside the gene matches: 6. CDR3 protein: CASSSGTGSDTQYF. The DNA for the CDR3 is TGTGCCAGTAGTTCCGGGACAGGGAGCGATACGCAGTATTTT. The variable domain in full, with the rest retrieved from reference TRBV19 and TRBJ2-3, is DGGITQSPKYLFRKEGQNVTLSCEQNLNHDAMYWYRQDPGQGLRLIYYSQIVNDFQKGDIAEGYSVSREKKESFPLTVTSAQKNPTAFYLCASSSGTGSDTQYFGPGTRLTVL.

This clone appeared a few times. The V gene is TRBV4-2, the J gene TRBJ1-5, with D hard to call. The germline V gene has CDR1 LGHNA and CDR2 YNFKEQ. The CDR3 totals 15 residues. V was clipped by 2 bases and J by 5 bases, with 13 bases between them. CDR3 protein: CASSQRGSRDQPQHF. CDR3 coding DNA: TGTGCCAGCAGCCAACGAGGCAGTCGGGATCAGCCCCAGCATTTT.

This chain uses TRBV18 with TRBJ1-1, with 8 bases identical to TRBD1. J was trimmed by 4 bases and V by 6 bases; bases with no gene match: 10. This CDR3 has 15 amino acids. Germline assignment: CDR1 KGHSH and CDR2 LQKENI. The CDR3 region has the DNA TGTGCCAGCTCTCTTCAGACAGGGGCGGGCACTGAAGCTTTCTTT. Protein sequence: CASSLQTGAGTEAFF.

In its sample, this clone was seen once. The junction shows a germline mismatch at one end, possibly a read error. The chain uses TRBV25-1 and TRBJ2-1; 10 nucleotides match TRBD1. From germline, CDR1 is MGHDK and CDR2 SYGVNS. The CDR3 consists of 16 residues. CDR3 DNA sequence: TGTGCCAGCAGTGAATGGACAGGGGGTACCTACAATGAGCCGTTCTTC. The encoded protein is CASSEWTGGTYNEPFF.

The chain is built from TRBV18 and TRBJ1-3; 9 bases are a match to TRBD1. Germline V lookup: CDR1 KGHSH, CDR2 LQKENI. This CDR3 comprises 16 residues. The J segment lost 0 bases and the V segment lost 2 bases, leaving 2 bases of the junction unmatched. This chain's CDR3 is CASSPGTGHSGNTIYF. As DNA, the CDR3 is TGTGCCAGCTCACCAGGGACAGGGCACTCTGGAAACACCATATATTTT. Full variable domain (missing parts from reference TRBV18 and TRBJ1-3): NAGVMQNPRHLVRRRGQEARLRCSPMKGHSHVYWYRQLPEEGLKFMVYLQKENIIDESGMPKERFSAEFPKEGPSILRIQQVVRGDSAAYFCASSPGTGHSGNTIYFGEGSWLTVV.

This clone turned up a few times. The V gene is TRBV6-7, the J gene TRBJ2-2; 8 bases are a match to TRBD2. TRBV6-7 is an ORF for which the function is uncertain. Unmatched junction bases numbered 11, after V lost 10 bases and J lost 7 bases. CDR3 length: 14 residues. CDR3 bases: TGTGCCACTCCACCGGGAGGGAATGGCGGGGAGCTGTTTTTT. Amino acids: CATPPGGNGGELFF.

This clone was detected a few times. The rearrangement joins TRBV4-2 to TRBJ1-1, with 9 bases matching TRBD1. With 5 bases clipped from V and 1 base from J, the junction kept 5 bases outside the gene matches. From germline, CDR1 is LGHNA and CDR2 YNFKEQ. This CDR3 is 15 amino acids long. CDR3 region: CASSKDRGSNTEAFF. In nucleotides, the CDR3 is TGTGCCAGCAGCAAGGACAGGGGTTCGAACACTGAAGCTTTCTTT.

This clone was observed a handful of times. The rearrangement links TRBV5-1 to TRBJ1-2, with D perhaps matching TRBD1 (6 bases). The CDR3 is 14 residues long. Trimming took off 3 bases at V and 8 bases at J, with 17 bases between the two ends. From germline, CDR1 is SGHRS and CDR2 YFSETQ. CDR3 sequence (DNA): TGCGCCAGCAGCTCTGGAGGACAGAGAGGCGGCTACACCTTC. As protein: CASSSGGQRGGYTF.

This clone was detected a few times. V is TRBV5-1 and J is TRBJ2-3, with TRBD2 matching over 8 bases. Germline CDR1 is SGHRS and CDR2 is YFSETQ. The CDR3 covers 14 residues. V gave up 6 bases and J gave up 2 bases; unmatched junction bases: 5. The CDR3 bases are TGCGCCAGCACGCGTAGCGGGGTCACAGATACGCAGTATTTT. Translated: CASTRSGVTDTQYF.

This clone was observed a handful of times. This rearrangement joins TRBV5-1 to TRBJ2-5; possibly TRBD2 for D (6 bases). This CDR3 contains 16 residues. In germline, CDR1 is SGHRS, CDR2 YFSETQ. The V end lost 2 bases, the J end lost 0 bases, and 14 bases lay between the germline ends. CDR3 loop: CASSFAPRGYQETQYF. In nucleotides, the CDR3 is TGCGCCAGCAGCTTTGCGCCCCGGGGGTACCAAGAGACCCAGTACTTC. Using reference TRBV5-1 and TRBJ2-5 for the parts outside the CDR3, the full variable domain is KAGVTQTPRYLIKTRGQQVTLSCSPISGHRSVSWYQQTPGQGLQFLFEYFSETQRNKGNFPGRFSGRQFSNSRSEMNVSTLELGDSALYLCASSFAPRGYQETQYFGPGTRLLVL.

This clone was seen only a few times. The CDR3 is CASSLEPQGSEQFF. The CDR3 coding sequence is TGCGCCAGCAGCTTGGAGCCCCAGGGGAGTGAGCAGTTCTTC. This chain connects TRBV5-1 to TRBJ2-1, with a possible D match to TRBD1 (6 bases). Trimming removed 0 bases from V and 9 bases from J, with 13 bases in between. CDR3 length equals 14 residues. Germline V gene data show CDR1 as SGHRS and CDR2 as YFSETQ.

V is TRBV5-1 and J is TRBJ2-2; D uncertain. The CDR3 extends over 15 amino acids. V was clipped by 2 bases and J by 0 bases, with 8 bases between them. Germline-derived CDR1 and CDR2 are SGHRS and YFSETQ. The CDR3 sequence: CASSLVQTNTGELFF. CDR3 nucleotide sequence: TGCGCCAGCAGCTTAGTCCAGACGAACACCGGGGAGCTGTTTTTT.

J is TRBJ2-1 and V is TRBV4-1; no clear D gene. The germline CDR1 and CDR2 sequences are MGHRA and YSYEKL. V lost 0 bases and J 7 bases, leaving 16 bases between the germline ends. The CDR3 runs 16 residues. This chain's CDR3 is CASSQDRSNSRNEQFF. In nucleotides, the CDR3 is TGCGCCAGCAGCCAAGATCGGTCGAACAGTCGAAATGAGCAGTTCTTC.

This clone was detected only a few times. The rearrangement joins TRBV9 to TRBJ1-2; no clear D gene. The CDR3 loop spans 15 amino acids. V dropped 4 bases and J dropped 5 bases, with 18 bases sitting between them. CDR1 SGDLS and CDR2 YYNGEE come from the germline V gene. CDR3 residues: CASSPRTGIEYGYTF. In DNA form, the CDR3 reads TGTGCCAGCAGCCCTCGGACCGGGATTGAATATGGCTACACCTTC.

The chain combines TRBV5-6 with TRBJ1-2; D might be TRBD1 (5 bases). CDR1 is SGHDT and CDR2 is YYEEEE in the germline V gene. This CDR3 has 13 amino acids. V dropped 2 bases and J dropped 3 bases, with 8 bases sitting between them. CDR3 DNA: TGTGCCAGCAGCTTCGGAGGGGACTATGGCTACACCTTC. Translation gives CASSFGGDYGYTF.

This clone has more than one count but fewer than ten. The chain combines TRBV6-5 with TRBJ2-7; D not resolved. In germline, CDR1 is MNHEY, CDR2 SVGAGI. The CDR3 has 13 residues. The V end was cut by 5 bases, the J end by 9 bases, with 17 bases between. CDR3 in amino acids: CASSLDRMGGQYV. The CDR3 DNA reads as TGTGCCAGCAGTCTTGACCGAATGGGCGGGCAGTACGTC.

The chain combines TRBV7-9 with TRBJ2-2; D not certain. The length of the CDR3 is 12 residues. Germline V gene lookup returns CDR1 SEHNR and CDR2 FQNEAQ (reference sequence). Between the trimmed V and J ends, which lost 5 bases and 12 bases, there was a span of 13 bases. The CDR3 bases are TGTGCCAGCAGCGCCGCCCCGGTCCAGCTGTTTTTT. Its protein product is CASSAAPVQLFF.

A few counts support this clone. The V call is TRBV28, the J call TRBJ1-1; no clear D. The CDR3 loop spans 14 amino acids. Deletions cut 5 bases from V and 6 bases from J, with 16 bases between. The V gene's germline CDR1 is MDHEN and CDR2 SYDVKM. The CDR3 region has the DNA TGTGCCAGCAGTGATATAGACACGTGGGCTGAAGCTTTCTTT. Its protein product is CASSDIDTWAEAFF.

Only a few counts were recorded for this clone. The gene calls are TRBV5-4 and TRBJ2-7; no reliable D call. The germline V gene has CDR1 SGHNT and CDR2 YYREEE (reference sequence). Trimming removed 4 bases at V and 6 bases at J, with 11 bases between. The CDR3 loop spans 12 amino acids. The CDR3 DNA sequence: TGTGCCAGCAGCAACCTATTGGGCGAGCAGTACGTC. It translates to CASSNLLGEQYV.

This clone was detected only a few times. The chain employs TRBV6-1 and TRBJ2-7; D is unresolved. The V and J ends lost 1 base and 9 bases respectively, with 7 bases between them. Germline V lookup: CDR1 MNHNS, CDR2 SASEGT. This CDR3 contains 11 residues. CDR3 in amino acids: CASSEGSRQYV. CDR3 in DNA: TGTGCCAGCAGTGAAGGTAGCCGGCAGTACGTC.

This clone was counted between two and nine times. The rearrangement uses TRBV6-1 and TRBJ1-1, with 7 bases aligning to TRBD1. Germline V gene lookup returns CDR1 MNHNS and CDR2 SASEGT. This CDR3 comprises 15 residues. With 7 bases clipped from V and 2 bases from J, the junction kept 10 bases outside the gene matches. The CDR3 DNA is TGTGCCAGCATCCCAGGGGGGAGGTCTAACACTGAAGCTTTCTTT. Encoded protein: CASIPGGRSNTEAFF.

The sample holds a few counts of this clone. J is TRBJ1-1 and V is TRBV7-2; no firm D call. Germline assignment: CDR1 SGHTA and CDR2 FQGNSA. The CDR3 has 11 amino acids. Deletions cut 5 bases from V and 3 bases from J, with 4 bases between. The CDR3 DNA reads as TGTGCCAGCAGCCAATACACTGAAGCTTTCTTT. As protein: CASSQYTEAFF.

This clone was counted between two and nine times. The chain carries TRBV15 and TRBJ2-6; 7 nucleotides agree with TRBD2. The germline gives CDR1 LNHNV, CDR2 YYDKDF (reference sequence). The V and J ends lost 1 base and 0 bases, in that order; junction bases with no gene match: 0. The CDR3 covers 16 residues. The CDR3 DNA sequence: TGTGCCACCAGCAGAGGGGAGGGCTCTGGGGCCAACGTCCTGACTTTC. It yields the protein CATSRGEGSGANVLTF.

This clone was counted only a few times. The gene calls are TRBV5-4 and TRBJ2-3; no clear D gene. V was cut by 0 bases and J by 0 bases, with 5 bases left in between. The CDR3 covers 14 residues. Germline CDR1 is SGHNT and CDR2 is YYREEE (reference sequence). The CDR3 region is CASSLEQSTDTQYF. The CDR3 DNA follows: TGTGCCAGCAGCTTGGAGCAAAGCACAGATACGCAGTATTTT.

As DNA, the CDR3 is TGCGCCAGCAGCTTGGGCAGGGGATATGGCTACACCTTC. Translated, it gives CASSLGRGYGYTF. The rearrangement joins TRBV5-1 to TRBJ1-2; the D gene is possibly TRBD1 (6 bases). V gave up 0 bases and J gave up 5 bases, with 8 bases separating them. This CDR3 is 13 amino acids long. The germline V gene has CDR1 SGHRS and CDR2 YFSETQ.

In its sample, this clone was seen a few times. This chain links TRBV25-1 with TRBJ2-1; 10 positions match TRBD1. This CDR3 is built from 16 residues. V was pared by 1 base and J by 2 bases, with 2 bases of the junction left unmatched. Per the germline V gene, CDR1 is MGHDK and CDR2 is SYGVNS. CDR3 in amino acids: CASSEWTGGTYNEQFF. DNA of the CDR3: TGTGCCAGCAGTGAATGGACAGGGGGTACCTACAATGAGCAGTTCTTC. The variable domain in full, completed from reference TRBV25-1 and TRBJ2-1, reads EADIYQTPRYLVIGTGKKITLECSQTMGHDKMYWYQQDPGMELHLIHYSYGVNSTEKGDLSSESTVSRIRTEHFPLTLESARPSHTSQYLCASSEWTGGTYNEQFFGPGTRLTVL.